The T cell receptor beta chain under discussion was sequenced for a study of technical replicates of blood from a few donors. Germline CDR1 is SGHRS and CDR2 is YFSETQ. Trimming shortened V by 0 bases and J by 3 bases, and 6 bases separated the two germline ends. This CDR3 comprises 14 residues. Generated by immunoSEQ multiplex PCR, the TCRdb table keeps only in-frame clones and is missing some. The data show around 80,000 clones, about 97% seen once. Sequencing was performed on T cells isolated from PBMCs. V usage is TRBV5-1 and J usage is TRBJ1-4; D not resolved. The clonotype originates from a human donor in good health. CDR3 sequence (DNA): TGCGCCAGCAGCTTGGGTCCCTCTAATGAAAAACTGTTTTTT. Translating it yields CASSLGPSNEKLFF.